The text below deals with one T cell receptor beta chain. Here immunoSEQ multiplex PCR was the method, and the copy in TCRdb shows in-frame clones only, minus some. This table has 300,000 to 400,000 clones, 85% to 90% appearing once. This CDR3 spans 19 amino acids. Germline V CDR1 and CDR2: MDHEN, SYDVKM. Losses at the gene ends were 6 bases for V and 5 bases for J; bases not matched to a gene: 21. This sample is part of a study of blood T cell repertoires in COVID-19. Study-level information: From T cells, B-cell-depleted T cells, or PBMCs came the material, which was cDNA or gDNA.

V gene TRBV28 combines with J gene TRBJ2-1; 8 bases line up with TRBD2. Sequenced sample: PBMCs or T cells enriched from blood (not recorded which). The receptor's source is a woman aged 25 to 39 with acute COVID-19. CDR3 sequence: CASSPRVRGAKFGNNEQFF. The CDR3, as DNA: TGTGCCAGCAGCCCCCGAGTGCGGGGGGCTAAGTTTGGGAACAATGAGCAGTTCTTC.